These 19 T cell receptor beta chains originate from one sample sequenced in a study of cytomegalovirus exposure and HLA in healthy donors. Using immunoSEQ multiplex PCR, the repertoire was profiled, and TCRdb retains in-frame clones only, with some absent. Of around 260,000 clones in the sample, roughly 88% were seen once. The sequencing input was PBMCs. The receptors shown here come from a young woman in good health and CMV-seronegative.

The chain links TRBV4-1 to TRBJ2-7, with 8 bases aligning to TRBD1. V lost 1 base, J lost 3 bases, and 2 bases stayed unmatched. The CDR3 has 14 residues. CDR1 is MGHRA, CDR2 YSYEKL, per germline. For the CDR3, the DNA is TGCGCCAGCAGCCAAGCGGGGACAGGCTACGAGCAGTACTTC. Amino acid sequence: CASSQAGTGYEQYF.

V and J are TRBV5-6 and TRBJ1-2; D call uncertain. Trimming stripped 6 bases from V and 8 bases from J, with 14 bases between. CDR1 SGHDT and CDR2 YYEEEE come from the germline V gene. The CDR3 spans 12 residues. CDR3: CASKDSLRGYTF. The CDR3 nucleotides are TGTGCCAGCAAGGACTCTCTTAGGGGCTACACCTTC.

This clone was seen only once. The chain uses TRBV29-1 and TRBJ1-4; tentative D call: TRBD1 (5 bases). The V and J ends lost 7 bases and 8 bases respectively, with 14 bases between them. This CDR3 has 12 amino acids. Per germline, CDR1 SQVTM and CDR2 ANQGSEA. CDR3 in DNA: TGCAGCGCAAGGGACGGGTCAGAAAAACTGTTTTTT. Translation: CSARDGSEKLFF.

The genes are TRBV28 and TRBJ2-1; D ambiguous. CDR3 length equals 14 residues. The germline V gene has CDR1 MDHEN and CDR2 SYDVKM. Trimming cost V 8 bases and J 2 bases, with 13 bases left between them. CDR3 sequence reads: CASLRRGTYNEQFF. The CDR3 DNA reads TGTGCCAGCCTACGGCGTGGGACCTACAATGAGCAGTTCTTC.

The V call is TRBV4-3, the J call TRBJ2-7; D is unresolved. The CDR3 sequence is 14 residues long. Germline lookup yields CDR1 LGHNA and CDR2 YSLEER. V lost 4 bases and J lost 6, with 16 bases in between. The DNA for the CDR3 is TGCGCCAGCAGCCCAAGGTTAGCTTTATCCGAGCAGTACTTC. It specifies CASSPRLALSEQYF.

The rearrangement joins TRBV5-1 to TRBJ2-7; 8 bases fit TRBD2. CDR3 length: 14 amino acids. Unmatched junction bases numbered 9, after V lost 8 bases and J lost 2 bases. The V gene's germline CDR1 is SGHRS and CDR2 YFSETQ. Here the CDR3 reads CASSPAGEPYEQYF. CDR3 nucleotide sequence: TGCGCCAGTTCACCAGCGGGAGAGCCCTACGAGCAGTACTTC.

The CDR3 region is CASSPGQGVGTEAFF. The DNA for the CDR3 is TGTGCCAGCAGCCCAGGACAGGGGGTAGGGACTGAAGCTTTCTTT. The chain couples TRBV7-2 to TRBJ1-1, with 10 bases that match TRBD1. From germline, CDR1 is SGHTA and CDR2 FQGNSA. V was pared by 5 bases and J by 5 bases, with 8 bases of the junction left unmatched. The CDR3 sequence is 15 residues long.

Written as DNA, the CDR3 is TGTGCCAGCAGCCCTGCAGGGGGGGGGCCTCAAGAGACCCAGTACTTC. Residues: CASSPAGGGPQETQYF. The rearrangement links TRBV7-2 to TRBJ2-5; D is perhaps TRBD1 or TRBD2 (7 bases each). The V gene's germline CDR1 is SGHTA and CDR2 FQGNSA. V was trimmed by 5 bases and J by 2 bases, leaving 18 bases between them. CDR3 length: 16 residues.

The rearrangement links TRBV27 to TRBJ2-1; the match to TRBD2 covers 7 bases. The CDR3 spans 16 residues. V shed 4 bases and J 0 bases; nucleotides not matched to a gene: 6. Germline CDR1 MNHEY, CDR2 SMNVEV (reference sequence). CDR3 coding DNA: TGTGCCAGCAGTTGGGCTAGCGGTGCCTCCTACAATGAGCAGTTCTTC. This sequence encodes CASSWASGASYNEQFF.

The rearrangement links TRBV28 to TRBJ2-3, with TRBD1 identical over 7 bases. Germline lookup yields CDR1 MDHEN and CDR2 SYDVKM. J gave up 0 bases and V 3 bases, and 3 bases lay outside the gene matches. The CDR3 has 15 amino acids. The CDR3 loop reads CASSFTGASTDTQYF. In nucleotides, the CDR3 is TGTGCCAGCAGTTTTACAGGGGCTAGCACAGATACGCAGTATTTT.

The rearrangement links TRBV29-1 to TRBJ1-1, with 9 positions matching TRBD1. The CDR3 extends over 13 amino acids. Germline-derived CDR1 and CDR2 are SQVTM and ANQGSEA. V was pared by 5 bases and J by 4 bases, with 5 bases of the junction left unmatched. The CDR3 protein is CSVSGTGFTEAFF. DNA for the CDR3: TGCAGCGTTTCCGGGACAGGGTTCACTGAAGCTTTCTTT. Variable domain in full (rest from reference TRBV29-1 and TRBJ1-1): SAVISQKPSRDICQRGTSLTIQCQVDSQVTMMFWYRQQPGQSLTLIATANQGSEATYESGFVIDKFPISRPNLTFSTLTVSNMSPEDSSIYLCSVSGTGFTEAFFGQGTRLTVV.

There are a few counts of this clone. The rearrangement uses TRBV28 and TRBJ1-5; D unresolved. V was pared by 3 bases and J by 6 bases, with 15 bases between. Per germline, CDR1 MDHEN and CDR2 SYDVKM. The CDR3 is 15 residues long. The CDR3 reads CASSFGSGMGQPQHF. CDR3 sequence (DNA): TGTGCCAGCAGTTTCGGTTCAGGTATGGGTCAGCCCCAGCATTTT.

The CDR3 loop reads CASSTLGPGYGNQPQHF. The CDR3 nucleotides are TGTGCCAGTAGTACCCTAGGACCAGGGTACGGCAATCAGCCCCAGCATTTT. The rearrangement links TRBV19 to TRBJ1-5, with a possible D match to TRBD1 (5 bases). V was cut by 4 bases and J by 2 bases, with 18 bases left in between. This CDR3 is built from 17 residues. Germline loops: CDR1 LNHDA, CDR2 SQIVND (reference sequence).

The chain joins TRBV25-1 to TRBJ2-7; D is possibly TRBD1 (5 bases). Trimming removed 5 bases from V and 2 bases from J, with 13 bases in between. CDR1 and CDR2 from the germline V gene are MGHDK and SYGVNS. The CDR3 covers 14 residues. Here the CDR3 reads CASSPGWGTYEQYF. The CDR3 DNA reads as TGTGCCAGCAGTCCTGGATGGGGCACCTACGAGCAGTACTTC.

The CDR3 spells CASSILVSEQYF. The CDR3 DNA follows: TGTGCCAGCAGTATCCTAGTGAGCGAGCAGTACTTC. J is TRBJ2-7 and V is TRBV28; no clear D gene. V lost 5 bases and J 6 bases, leaving 11 bases between the germline ends. The CDR3 totals 12 residues. Germline V gives CDR1 MDHEN, CDR2 SYDVKM.

The rearrangement joins TRBV25-1 to TRBJ1-3; D ambiguous. Between the trimmed V and J ends, which lost 2 bases and 0 bases, there was a span of 14 bases. The CDR3 contains 17 residues. Germline CDR1 is MGHDK and CDR2 is SYGVNS. The CDR3: CASSERVRSSSGNTIYF. Written as DNA, the CDR3 is TGTGCCAGCAGTGAAAGGGTCAGGTCAAGCTCTGGAAACACCATATATTTT. The whole variable domain, remainder taken from reference TRBV25-1 and TRBJ1-3, is EADIYQTPRYLVIGTGKKITLECSQTMGHDKMYWYQQDPGMELHLIHYSYGVNSTEKGDLSSESTVSRIRTEHFPLTLESARPSHTSQYLCASSERVRSSSGNTIYFGEGSWLTVV.

J is TRBJ2-7 and V is TRBV7-3; D may correspond to TRBD1 or TRBD2 (5 bases each). CDR1 is SGHTA and CDR2 is FQGTGA in the germline V gene. The CDR3 runs 14 residues. The germline V and J ends were trimmed by 5 bases and 0 bases, with 11 bases remaining between them. CDR3 sequence reads: CASSRDASSYEQYF. CDR3 in DNA: TGTGCCAGCAGCAGGGACGCGAGCTCCTACGAGCAGTACTTC. The full variable domain, its missing parts supplied by reference TRBV7-3 and TRBJ2-7, is GAGVSQTPSNKVTEKGKYVELRCDPISGHTALYWYRQSLGQGPEFLIYFQGTGAADDSGLPNDRFFAVRPEGSVSTLKIQRTERGDSAVYLCASSRDASSYEQYFGPGTRLTVT.

The V call is TRBV5-6, the J call TRBJ1-3, with a tentative D call TRBD1 (5 bases). The CDR3 runs 16 residues. CDR1 and CDR2 (germline): SGHDT, YYEEEE. Trimming removed 3 bases from V and 3 bases from J, with 16 bases in between. DNA for the CDR3: TGTGCCAGCAGCTCAAGTCCCTACGGGGGTGGAAACACCATATATTTT. Translated: CASSSSPYGGGNTIYF.

The rearrangement joins TRBV4-1 to TRBJ2-2, with 10 positions matching TRBD2. V lost 5 bases, J lost 7 bases, and 13 bases stayed unmatched. This CDR3 comprises 17 residues. The germline V gene has CDR1 MGHRA and CDR2 YSYEKL. CDR3 nucleotide sequence: TGCGCCAGCAGCAATACTTTAGCGGGAGGAGGAGTCGGGGAGCTGTTTTTT. This encodes CASSNTLAGGGVGELFF.